These 27 T cell receptor beta chains came from one sample sequenced in a study of monozygotic twins with inflammatory bowel disease. TCRdb reprocessed the 5' RACE reads and keeps a single row for each CDR3 protein, giving no DNA. In total, the table holds 110,000 to 150,000 distinct CDR3 sequences. The sequenced material came from blood. These receptors originate from a human donor with ulcerative colitis or Crohn's disease, or a healthy co-twin of an affected twin (not recorded which).

This chain joins TRBV28 and TRBJ2-2. CDR1 and CDR2 (germline): MDHEN, SYDVKM. The length of the CDR3 is 14 residues. CDR3: CASSSHANTGELFF.

The chain employs TRBV5-1 and TRBJ1-2; TCRdb lists TRBD1, though no DNA is available to test this call. The germline CDR1 and CDR2 sequences are SGHRS and YFSETQ. The CDR3 spans 16 residues. CDR3 loop: CASSLVGGQSVMGYTF.

The chain uses TRBV7-9 and TRBJ1-1. The CDR3 spans 12 residues. The V gene's germline CDR1 is SEHNR and CDR2 FQNEAQ (reference sequence). CDR3 sequence: CASSSMNRIAFF.

The V and J genes are TRBV5-1 and TRBJ2-5. Germline V gene data show CDR1 as SGHRS and CDR2 as YFSETQ. The CDR3 runs to 14 residues. This CDR3 is CASSPRPYQETQYF. Full variable domain (missing parts from reference TRBV5-1 and TRBJ2-5): KAGVTQTPRYLIKTRGQQVTLSCSPISGHRSVSWYQQTPGQGLQFLFEYFSETQRNKGNFPGRFSGRQFSNSRSEMNVSTLELGDSALYLCASSPRPYQETQYFGPGTRLLVL.

The rearrangement links TRBV5-8 to TRBJ2-2; TCRdb lists TRBD1, though no DNA is available to test this call. CDR1 SGHTS and CDR2 YDEGEE come from the germline V gene. The CDR3 loop spans 14 amino acids. CDR3 sequence reads: CASSPGSYTGELFF. Variable domain in full (rest from reference TRBV5-8 and TRBJ2-2): EAGVTQSPTHLIKTRGQQATLRCSPISGHTSVYWYQQALGLGLQFLLWYDEGEERNRGNFPPRFSGRQFPNYSSELNVNALELEDSALYLCASSPGSYTGELFFGEGSRLTVL.

V usage is TRBV9 and J usage is TRBJ2-3; the D call from TCRdb, TRBD2, cannot be confirmed without DNA. This CDR3 comprises 16 residues. Germline values: CDR1 SGDLS, CDR2 YYNGEE. The CDR3: CASSASRTRRTDTQYF.

This chain connects TRBV24-1 to TRBJ2-3; TCRdb returns TRBD1, unconfirmable since there is no DNA. Germline V CDR1 and CDR2: KGHDR, SFDVKD. The CDR3 contains 16 residues. Here the CDR3 reads CATSDRQGTSTDTQYF.

This chain uses TRBV18 with TRBJ2-1; TCRdb proposes TRBD2, but this gene call is untestable without DNA. Germline values: CDR1 KGHSH, CDR2 LQKENI. This CDR3 is built from 15 residues. This chain's CDR3 is CASSPVGTSVNEQFF.

V is TRBV28 and J is TRBJ2-7. Looked up from germline, CDR1 is MDHEN and CDR2 is SYDVKM. This CDR3 is 16 amino acids long. CDR3 region: CASKMYSGPDPYEQYF.

V usage is TRBV5-1 and J usage is TRBJ1-6; TCRdb's assignment of TRBD1 cannot be checked, as there is no DNA. The CDR3 sequence is 15 residues long. CDR1 is SGHRS and CDR2 is YFSETQ in the germline V gene. CDR3 sequence reads: CASSVDARWNSPLHF. The variable domain in full, with the rest retrieved from reference TRBV5-1 and TRBJ1-6, is KAGVTQTPRYLIKTRGQQVTLSCSPISGHRSVSWYQQTPGQGLQFLFEYFSETQRNKGNFPGRFSGRQFSNSRSEMNVSTLELGDSALYLCASSVDARWNSPLHFGNGTRLTVT.

The chain joins TRBV4-2 to TRBJ2-3; TCRdb selects TRBD1, and the lack of DNA leaves this call unchecked. The germline CDR1 and CDR2 sequences are LGHNA and YNFKEQ. The CDR3 covers 14 residues. The CDR3 loop is CASSSRGRTDTQYF.

The chain uses TRBV11-2 and TRBJ2-7; there is no DNA to check the TCRdb D call of TRBD1. Germline V lookup: CDR1 SGHAT, CDR2 FQNNGV. The CDR3 runs to 15 residues. CDR3 region: CASSLVGLQGYEQYF.

The V gene is TRBV10-3, the J gene TRBJ1-2. Germline CDR1 is ENHRY and CDR2 is SYGVKD. The CDR3 sequence is 14 residues long. The CDR3 region is CAISGGPTRDGYTF.

The rearrangement links TRBV7-8 to TRBJ2-2; TCRdb gives TRBD2 as the D gene, but with no DNA this cannot be confirmed. Germline V gene sequence: CDR1 SGHVS, CDR2 FQNEAQ. There are 15 residues in the CDR3. This CDR3 reads CASSSLAGGPGELFF.

The chain is built from TRBV24-1 and TRBJ2-4; there is no DNA to check the TCRdb D call of TRBD1. Germline assignment: CDR1 KGHDR and CDR2 SFDVKD. CDR3 length equals 15 residues. The CDR3: CATSGGGLAKNIQYF.

This chain connects TRBV19 to TRBJ1-3. The CDR3 has 11 amino acids. Looked up from germline, CDR1 is LNHDA and CDR2 is SQIVND (reference sequence). The CDR3 here is CASSDGNTIYF.

The rearrangement uses TRBV28 and TRBJ2-6. The CDR3 sequence is 15 residues long. Germline V gene data show CDR1 as MDHEN and CDR2 as SYDVKM. CDR3 amino acids: CASSLTGSGANVLTF.

This chain links TRBV10-3 with TRBJ1-1; TCRdb calls TRBD1, which cannot be checked without DNA. CDR1 ENHRY and CDR2 SYGVKD come from the germline V gene. The CDR3 contains 13 residues. The CDR3 loop reads CAITRAGDTEAFF.

J is TRBJ2-4 and V is TRBV11-3; absent DNA, TCRdb's TRBD1 call cannot be checked. This CDR3 is 13 amino acids long. Germline lookup yields CDR1 SGHNT and CDR2 YENEEA. CDR3 amino acids: CASSRTGSNIQYF.

The chain couples TRBV10-3 to TRBJ2-1; checking the TCRdb D call of TRBD2 is not possible without DNA. This CDR3 has 15 amino acids. CDR1 is ENHRY, CDR2 SYGVKD, per germline. The CDR3 here is CAISDNASGRGEQFF.

J is TRBJ2-7 and V is TRBV5-1; absent DNA, TCRdb's TRBD2 call cannot be checked. CDR3 length: 19 residues. The germline V gene has CDR1 SGHRS and CDR2 YFSETQ. This CDR3 reads CASSLAMSGPVHLSYEQYF.

V and J are TRBV5-6 and TRBJ2-1; TCRdb reports TRBD2, a call that lacks DNA to check it against. Germline CDR1 and CDR2: SGHDT and YYEEEE. The CDR3 is 14 residues long. This CDR3 reads CASSLVVLAGEQFF.

V gene TRBV10-3 combines with J gene TRBJ2-1; the D call of TRBD1 rests on TCRdb alone, since no DNA is present to check it. The CDR3 extends over 18 amino acids. Germline loops: CDR1 ENHRY, CDR2 SYGVKD. This CDR3 is CAISVQDTGSSFYNEQFF.

The chain carries TRBV3-1 and TRBJ2-7; TCRdb picks TRBD2, but there is no DNA to check that call. The CDR3 is 19 residues long. CDR1 is LGHDT and CDR2 is YNNKEL in the germline V gene (reference sequence). This CDR3 is CASSRNRIGLAGRSYEQYF.

V is TRBV30 and J is TRBJ1-5. Germline assignment: CDR1 GTSNPN and CDR2 SVGIG (reference sequence). The CDR3 runs 15 residues. The CDR3 spells CAWSRWGTANQPQHF.

The rearrangement links TRBV18 to TRBJ1-4; TCRdb picks TRBD1, but there is no DNA to check that call. CDR3 length equals 16 residues. CDR1 KGHSH and CDR2 LQKENI come from the germline V gene. The CDR3 is CASSPLRAVPNEKLFF.

This chain joins TRBV5-1 and TRBJ2-5; TCRdb indicates TRBD1, and absent DNA this call remains unverified. The CDR3 is 14 residues long. Germline CDR1 reads SGHRS; CDR2 reads YFSETQ. The CDR3: CASSRDTLKETQYF.